Listed here are 8 T cell receptor beta chains from one sample, sequenced in a study of low-dose radiotherapy and immunotherapy resistance in tumors. TRAV- and TRBV-specific primers primed first-strand cDNA, covering alpha and beta chains. A constant-region primer paired with the V-primer adapter amplified TCRs over about 18 PCR cycles. TCRdb reanalysed the reads using MiXCR and keeps one entry per CDR3 protein. The data contain approximately 7,200 distinct CDR3 sequences, 65% to 90% of them singletons. The receptors were sampled from a human donor with advanced metastatic prostate, ovarian, gallbladder or colorectal cancer (not recorded which). This table probably holds off-target reads from a library built for another chain.

V and J are TRBV6-2 or TRBV6-3 and TRBJ1-1; tentatively, D is TRBD1 (6 bases). The CDR3 contains 14 residues. Germline V gene sequence: CDR1 MNHEY, CDR2 SVGEGT. The ends were cut back, 4 bases at V and 4 bases at J, with 13 bases in the middle. The CDR3 reads CASSLAGVSTEAFF. The CDR3 DNA reads as TGTGCCAGCAGTTTGGCAGGGGTTAGCACTGAAGCTTTCTTT.

The chain recombines TRBV20-1 with TRBJ2-5, with D perhaps being TRBD1 or TRBD2 (5 bases each). CDR3 length: 16 amino acids. Germline loops: CDR1 DFQATT, CDR2 SNEGSKA (reference sequence). Trimming pared 3 bases from V and 0 bases from J, leaving 17 bases between. CDR3 amino acids: CSASQGSGGHQETQYF. The DNA of the CDR3 is TGCAGTGCTAGTCAGGGAAGCGGAGGACACCAAGAGACCCAGTACTTC.

In this sample, this clonotype turned up once. The chain employs TRBV29-1 and TRBJ2-3; the D call may be TRBD1 or TRBD2 (6 bases each). V lost 6 bases to trimming and J lost 4 bases, with 14 bases between them. Germline-derived CDR1 and CDR2 are SQVTM and ANQGSEA. This CDR3 contains 13 residues. In DNA form, the CDR3 reads TGCAGCGTCCAGGGGTGGGGGGCAGATACGCAGTATTTT. As protein: CSVQGWGADTQYF.

The chain is built from TRBV7-2 and TRBJ1-3; weak D call: TRBD1 (6 bases). CDR3 length: 12 amino acids. The germline V gene encodes CDR1 SGHTA and CDR2 FQGNSA. V dropped 5 bases and J dropped 8 bases, with 10 bases sitting between them. CDR3 sequence reads: CASSPRGDTIYF. The CDR3 region has the DNA TGTGCCAGCAGCCCAAGGGGGGACACCATATATTTT.

The CDR3 protein is CASSSQRDGGTDTQYF. Written as DNA, the CDR3 is TGTGCCAGCAGCTCGCAGAGGGACGGCGGCACAGATACGCAGTATTTT. This chain uses TRBV7-9 with TRBJ2-3; the D call may be TRBD1 or TRBD2 (5 bases each). The CDR3 extends over 16 amino acids. Germline V CDR1 and CDR2: SEHNR, FQNEAQ (reference sequence). Trimming took off 4 bases at V and 1 base at J, with 15 bases between the two ends.

This chain uses TRBV29-1 with TRBJ1-4; D may be TRBD1 (6 bases). There are 13 residues in the CDR3. The germline gives CDR1 SQVTM, CDR2 ANQGSEA. The germline V and J ends were trimmed by 6 bases and 6 bases, with 14 bases remaining between them. The CDR3 loop is CSVGGKGDEKLFF. As DNA, the CDR3 is TGCAGCGTCGGGGGCAAGGGGGATGAAAAACTGTTTTTT.

This chain connects TRBV6-2 or TRBV6-3 to TRBJ2-2, with 14 bases aligning to TRBD2. The germline CDR1 and CDR2 sequences are MNHEY and SVGEGT. CDR3 length: 17 amino acids. V shed 5 bases, J shed 4 bases, and the junction held 6 bases outside the gene matches. This chain's CDR3 is CASSLRTSGGSTGELFF. CDR3 sequence (DNA): TGTGCCAGCAGTCTCCGGACTAGCGGGGGGAGCACCGGGGAGCTGTTTTTT.

The V call is TRBV5-1, the J call TRBJ2-2; perhaps TRBD2 as D (5 bases). V gave up 0 bases and J gave up 5 bases, with 14 bases separating them. The CDR3 totals 16 residues. From germline, CDR1 is SGHRS and CDR2 YFSETQ. CDR3 residues: CASSLDGGSGTGELFF. CDR3 in DNA: TGCGCCAGCAGCTTGGACGGAGGAAGTGGAACCGGGGAGCTGTTTTTT.